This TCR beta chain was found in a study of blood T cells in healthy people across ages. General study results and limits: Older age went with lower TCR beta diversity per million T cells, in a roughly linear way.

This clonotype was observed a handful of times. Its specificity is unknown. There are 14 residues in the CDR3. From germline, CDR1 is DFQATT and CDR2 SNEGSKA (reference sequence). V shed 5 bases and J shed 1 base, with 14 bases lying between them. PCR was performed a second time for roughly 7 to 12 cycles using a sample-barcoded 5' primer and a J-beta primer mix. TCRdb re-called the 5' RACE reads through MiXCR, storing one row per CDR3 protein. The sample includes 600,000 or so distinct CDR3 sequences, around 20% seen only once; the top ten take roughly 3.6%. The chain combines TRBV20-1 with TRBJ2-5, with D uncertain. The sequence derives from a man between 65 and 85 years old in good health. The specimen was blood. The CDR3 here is CSASEILTQETQYF. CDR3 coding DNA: TGCAGTGCTTCAGAGATCCTAACCCAAGAGACCCAGTACTTC.